In this sample, the clone carrying this T cell receptor (beta chain) turned up many times. Its cognate antigen is unknown. This specimen comes from a study of T cells after yellow fever vaccination. Study-level results: Clonotypes shared by both compartments, CD4 and CD8, made up a small share. Reappearance after the booster was seen for most primary-vaccination clones, at 96% CD4 and 70% to 90% CD8.

TCR cDNA, made by 5'RACE template switching, carried an added universal primer site and UMIs. TCRdb reprocessed the 5' RACE reads with MiXCR, giving one entry per CDR3 protein. The sample includes 610,000 or so distinct CDR3 sequences, roughly 12% seen only once; the top ten take about 15%. The V gene lost 1 base and the J gene lost 5 bases, with 8 bases spanning the gap. Germline V gene data show CDR1 as SGHTA and CDR2 as FQGNSA. CDR3 size: 13 residues. The sequence came from a man younger than 40 who received the YFV17D yellow fever vaccine. The rearrangement links TRBV7-2 to TRBJ2-5, with D hard to call. The sample in question was PBMCs, obtained on the day of the yellow fever booster vaccination. The CDR3 region has the DNA TGTGCCAGCAGCTTAGGATATACGGAGACCCAGTACTTC. Its protein product is CASSLGYTETQYF.